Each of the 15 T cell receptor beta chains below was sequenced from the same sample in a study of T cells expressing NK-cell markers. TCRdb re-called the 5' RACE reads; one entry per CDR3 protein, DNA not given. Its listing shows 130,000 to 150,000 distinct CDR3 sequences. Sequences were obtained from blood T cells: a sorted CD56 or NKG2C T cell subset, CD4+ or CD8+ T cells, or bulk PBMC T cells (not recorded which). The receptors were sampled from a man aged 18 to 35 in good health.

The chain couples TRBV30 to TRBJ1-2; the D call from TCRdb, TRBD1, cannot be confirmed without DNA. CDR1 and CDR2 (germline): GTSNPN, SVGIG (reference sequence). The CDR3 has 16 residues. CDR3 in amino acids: CAWIRAGGYYNYGYTF.

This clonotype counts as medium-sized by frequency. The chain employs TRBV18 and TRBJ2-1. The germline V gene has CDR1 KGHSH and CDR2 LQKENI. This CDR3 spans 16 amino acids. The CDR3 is CASSPPENYAYNEQFF.

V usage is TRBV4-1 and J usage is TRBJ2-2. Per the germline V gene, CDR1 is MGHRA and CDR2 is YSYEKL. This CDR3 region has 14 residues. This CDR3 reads CASSTPANTGELFF.

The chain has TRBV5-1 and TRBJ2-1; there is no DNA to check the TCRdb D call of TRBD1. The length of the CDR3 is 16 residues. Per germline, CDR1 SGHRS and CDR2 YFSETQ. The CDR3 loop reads CASSLETGQGYNEQFF.

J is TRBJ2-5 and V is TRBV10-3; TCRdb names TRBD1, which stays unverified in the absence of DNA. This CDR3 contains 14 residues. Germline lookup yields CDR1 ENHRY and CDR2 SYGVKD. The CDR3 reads CATLRDRYQETQYF.

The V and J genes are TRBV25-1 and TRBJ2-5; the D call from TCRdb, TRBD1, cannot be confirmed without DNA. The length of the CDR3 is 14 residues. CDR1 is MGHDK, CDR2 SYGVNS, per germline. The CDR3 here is CASSDLTGEETQYF.

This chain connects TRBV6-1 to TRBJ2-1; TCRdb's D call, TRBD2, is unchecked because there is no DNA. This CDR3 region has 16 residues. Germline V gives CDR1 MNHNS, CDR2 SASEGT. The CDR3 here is CASSLYSGRSYNEQFF.

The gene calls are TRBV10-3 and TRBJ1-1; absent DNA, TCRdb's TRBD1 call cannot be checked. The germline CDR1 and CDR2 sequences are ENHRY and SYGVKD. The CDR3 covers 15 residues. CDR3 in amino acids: CATHREEPMNTEAFF.

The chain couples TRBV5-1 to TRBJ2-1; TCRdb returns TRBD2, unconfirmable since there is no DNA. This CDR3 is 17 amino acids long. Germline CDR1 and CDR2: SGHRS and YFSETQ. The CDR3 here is CASSLALGLESYNEQFF.

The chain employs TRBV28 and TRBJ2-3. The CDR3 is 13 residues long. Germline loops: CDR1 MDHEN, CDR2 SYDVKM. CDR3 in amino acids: CASSYRLADTQYF.

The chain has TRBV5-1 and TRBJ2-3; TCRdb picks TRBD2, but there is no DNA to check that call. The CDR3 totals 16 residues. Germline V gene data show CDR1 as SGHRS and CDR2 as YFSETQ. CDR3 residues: CASNEAAGVQADTQYF.

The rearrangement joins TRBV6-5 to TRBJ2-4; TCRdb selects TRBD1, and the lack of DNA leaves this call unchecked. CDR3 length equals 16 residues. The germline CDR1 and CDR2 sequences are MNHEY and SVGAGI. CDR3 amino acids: CASSSPPAGTKNIQYF.

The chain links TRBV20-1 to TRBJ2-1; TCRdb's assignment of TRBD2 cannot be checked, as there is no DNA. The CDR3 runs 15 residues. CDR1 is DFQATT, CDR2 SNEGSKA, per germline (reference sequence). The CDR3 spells CSASFGSGSYNEQFF.

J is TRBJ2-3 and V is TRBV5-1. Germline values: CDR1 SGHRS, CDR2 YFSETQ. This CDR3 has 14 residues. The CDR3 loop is CASSPRGVGDTQYF.

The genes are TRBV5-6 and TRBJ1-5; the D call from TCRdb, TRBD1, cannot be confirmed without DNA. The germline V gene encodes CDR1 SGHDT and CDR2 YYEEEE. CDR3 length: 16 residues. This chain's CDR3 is CASSLSVGRYNQPQHF.